The 3 T cell receptor beta chains reported below all come from one sample, sequenced in a study of blood T cells in healthy people across ages. Using a J-beta primer mix together with a sample-barcoded 5' primer, a second PCR was run for roughly 6 to 11 cycles. From the 5' RACE reads, TCRdb called clonotypes with MiXCR, one entry per CDR3 protein. Found here are 890,000 or so distinct CDR3 sequences, around 62% of them singletons; the top ten hold around a quarter. Material: blood. The receptors were gathered from a man aged 25-45 years in good health.

The chain uses TRBV29-1 and TRBJ2-1; 9 bases align to TRBD2. This CDR3 spans 13 amino acids. Germline V gene data show CDR1 as SQVTM and CDR2 as ANQGSEA. Trimming took 0 bases from V and 13 from J; bases not matched to a gene: 7. The CDR3 spells CSVEESAGGLQFF. CDR3 DNA sequence: TGCAGCGTTGAAGAATCGGCGGGGGGGCTCCAGTTCTTC.

This clonotype was counted between two and nine times. The rearrangement links TRBV7-9 to TRBJ2-1; D ambiguous. This CDR3 has 15 residues. CDR1 is SEHNR, CDR2 FQNEAQ, per germline (reference sequence). V lost 5 bases and J lost 0, with 11 bases in between. DNA of the CDR3: TGTGCCAGCAGCGGTCTGGAAGGCTCCTACAATGAGCAGTTCTTC. Translating gives CASSGLEGSYNEQFF.

This CDR3 is CAWSVELSEQFF. CDR3 coding DNA: TGTGCCTGGAGTGTGGAACTGAGCGAGCAGTTCTTC. V gene TRBV30 combines with J gene TRBJ2-1; D is uncertain. Deletions cut 0 bases from V and 10 bases from J, with 10 bases between. The CDR3 length is 12 residues. CDR1 and CDR2 (germline): GTSNPN, SVGIG (reference sequence).